This T cell receptor (beta chain) was sequenced in a study of cytomegalovirus exposure and HLA in healthy donors. The study's findings and limits: In an earlier analysis, most TCR beta V segments were productive about 87% or about 30% of the time. The study recorded 164 TCR beta chains that were cytomegalovirus-associated. Rare TCR sequences dominated, though some public TCRs recurred in many donors.

Of note for this clone: Its antigen is still unknown.

PCR amplification relied on 60 Vbeta primers (plus 13 Jbeta primers). Data came from immunoSEQ multiplex PCR; TCRdb stores just in-frame clones and leaves some out. Among approximately 100,000 clones listed, 74% were seen once. Sequenced material: PBMCs. This TCR derives from a human donor in good health.

CDR3 DNA: TGTGCCAGTATGGGACTAGCGAACACCGGGGAGCTGTTTTTT. Protein sequence: CASMGLANTGELFF. This chain joins TRBV19 and TRBJ2-2, with 8 bases that match TRBD2. CDR3 length equals 14 residues. Germline-derived CDR1 and CDR2 are LNHDA and SQIVND (reference sequence). Trimming took 7 bases from V and 0 from J; bases not matched to a gene: 1.